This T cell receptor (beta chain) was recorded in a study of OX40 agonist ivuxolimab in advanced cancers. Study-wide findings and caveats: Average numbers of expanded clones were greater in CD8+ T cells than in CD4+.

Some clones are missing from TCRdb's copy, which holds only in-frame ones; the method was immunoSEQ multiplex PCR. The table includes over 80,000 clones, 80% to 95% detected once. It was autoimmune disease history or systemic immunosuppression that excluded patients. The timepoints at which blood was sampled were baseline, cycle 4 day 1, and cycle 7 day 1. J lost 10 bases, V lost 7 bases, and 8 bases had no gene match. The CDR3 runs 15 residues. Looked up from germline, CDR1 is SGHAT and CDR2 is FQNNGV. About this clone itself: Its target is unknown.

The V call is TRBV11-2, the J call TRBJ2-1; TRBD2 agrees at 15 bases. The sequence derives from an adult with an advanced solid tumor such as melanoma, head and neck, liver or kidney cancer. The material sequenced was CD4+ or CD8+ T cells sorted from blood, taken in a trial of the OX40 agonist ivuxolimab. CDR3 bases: TGTGCCAGCACCGGACTAGCGGGAGGGCTGGGGGAGCAGTTCTTC. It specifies CASTGLAGGLGEQFF.